This paragraph covers one T cell receptor beta chain sequence. The entry originates in a study of T cells in Graves' hyperthyroidism and ophthalmopathy. CDR1 and CDR2 (germline): DFQATT, SNEGSKA (reference sequence). The CDR3 covers 16 residues. Trimming left V 3 bases short and J 5 bases short, with 22 bases between. The CDR3 regions of TCR beta were amplified from RNA transcripts. With the HTBI primer set, the TCR CDR3 went through a first round of RT-PCR. TCRdb analysed the multiplex PCR reads with MiXCR anew, one entry per CDR3 protein. The sample holds about 290,000 distinct CDR3 sequences; less than 15% are singletons and the top ten take 7.5% to 8%.

The receptor was isolated from a woman aged 25 to 39 with Graves' hyperthyroidism that later progressed to Graves' ophthalmopathy. The J gene is TRBJ2-5, the V gene TRBV20-1; D call uncertain. Sequences were obtained from blood. Here the CDR3 DNA reads TGCAGTGCTAGTAGTGCCAGCAGCCAGACCCTCGAGACCCAGTACTTC. It codes for CSASSASSQTLETQYF.